Sequencing of this TCR beta chain was carried out in a study of T cells expressing NK-cell markers. Study-wide background: The TCR beta repertoires originated in sorted CD3+CD56+NKG2C+, CD3+CD56+NKG2C- and CD3+CD56-NKG2C+ T cells. Among the eight sequenced donors, seven tested HCMV-seropositive and one tested seronegative. Notes on the study in general: For 6 or 7 donors, the dominant NKG2C+ clonotypes made up roughly 1.0-7.0% of their CD8+ T cells. Evidence did not settle whether expanded NKG2C+ T cell clones targeted HCMV.

CDR3 length equals 12 residues. The germline V gene encodes CDR1 SQVTM and CDR2 ANQGSEA. TCRdb re-analyzed the 5' RACE reads; it lists each CDR3 protein once, without DNA. The sample holds around 380,000 distinct CDR3 sequences. As regards this clonotype: Its antigen remains unidentified.

The sequencing sample was made of blood T cells: a sorted CD56 or NKG2C T cell subset, CD4+ or CD8+ T cells, or bulk PBMC T cells (not recorded which). The rearrangement joins TRBV29-1 to TRBJ2-2; the D gene TCRdb calls, TRBD1, cannot be checked with no DNA. The receptor was derived from a woman aged 50 to 60 in good health. The CDR3 loop reads CSVRELGGELFF.